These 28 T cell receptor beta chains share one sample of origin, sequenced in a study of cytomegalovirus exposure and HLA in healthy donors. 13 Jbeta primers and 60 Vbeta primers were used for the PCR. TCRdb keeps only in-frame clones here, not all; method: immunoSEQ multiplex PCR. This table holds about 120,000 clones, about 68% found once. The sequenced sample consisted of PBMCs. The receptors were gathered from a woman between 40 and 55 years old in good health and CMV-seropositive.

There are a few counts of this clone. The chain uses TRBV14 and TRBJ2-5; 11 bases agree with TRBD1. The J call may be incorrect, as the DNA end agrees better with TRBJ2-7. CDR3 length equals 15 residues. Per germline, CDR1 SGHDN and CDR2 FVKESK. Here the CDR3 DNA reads TGTGCCAGCAGCATCCGGGACAGGGGGACCTACGAGCAGTACTTC. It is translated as CASSIRDRGTYEQYF.

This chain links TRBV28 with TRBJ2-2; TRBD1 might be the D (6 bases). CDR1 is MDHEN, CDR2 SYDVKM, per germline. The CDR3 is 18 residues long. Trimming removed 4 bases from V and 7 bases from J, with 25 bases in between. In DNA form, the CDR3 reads TGTGCCAGCAGTTCTGACAGGACTGCGAGTGGATTCCTCGGGGAGCTGTTTTTT. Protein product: CASSSDRTASGFLGELFF.

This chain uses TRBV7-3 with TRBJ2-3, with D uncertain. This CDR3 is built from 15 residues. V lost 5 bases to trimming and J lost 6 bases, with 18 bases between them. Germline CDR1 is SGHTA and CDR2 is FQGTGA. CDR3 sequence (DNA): TGTGCCAGCAGCCCCTCACTCATTTCGTCGGATACGCAGTATTTT. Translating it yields CASSPSLISSDTQYF.

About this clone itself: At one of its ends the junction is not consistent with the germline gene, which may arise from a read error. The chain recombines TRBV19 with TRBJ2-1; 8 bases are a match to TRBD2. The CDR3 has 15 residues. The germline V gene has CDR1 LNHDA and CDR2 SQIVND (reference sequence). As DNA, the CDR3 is TGTGCCAGTAGTATTGAGCGGGAGTCCTCCAATGAGCAGTTCTTC. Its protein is CASSIERESSNEQFF.

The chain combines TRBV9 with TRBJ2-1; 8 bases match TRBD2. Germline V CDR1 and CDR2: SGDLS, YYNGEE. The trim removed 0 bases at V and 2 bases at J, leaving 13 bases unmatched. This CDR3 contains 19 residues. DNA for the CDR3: TGTGCCAGCAGCGTAGCTCAAGGGGCACTAGCGGATGCCTACAATGAGCAGTTCTTC. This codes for CASSVAQGALADAYNEQFF. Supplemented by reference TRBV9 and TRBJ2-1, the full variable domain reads DSGVTQTPKHLITATGQRVTLRCSPRSGDLSVYWYQQSLDQGLQFLIQYYNGEERAKGNILERFSAQQFPDLHSELNLSSLELGDSALYFCASSVAQGALADAYNEQFFGPGTRLTVL.

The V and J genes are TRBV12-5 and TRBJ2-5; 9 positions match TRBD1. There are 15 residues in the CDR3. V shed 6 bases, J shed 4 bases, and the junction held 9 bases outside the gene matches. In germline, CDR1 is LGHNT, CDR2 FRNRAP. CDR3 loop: CASGSGTGWGETQYF. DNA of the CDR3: TGTGCTAGTGGATCCGGGACAGGGTGGGGAGAGACCCAGTACTTC.

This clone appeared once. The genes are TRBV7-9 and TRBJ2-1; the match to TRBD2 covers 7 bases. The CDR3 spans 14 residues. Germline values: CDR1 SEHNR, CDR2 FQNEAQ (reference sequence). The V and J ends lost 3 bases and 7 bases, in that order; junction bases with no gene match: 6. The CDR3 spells CASSLSSGGNEQFF. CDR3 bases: TGTGCCAGCAGCTTGTCTAGCGGAGGGAATGAGCAGTTCTTC.

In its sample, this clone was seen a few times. The CDR3 DNA sequence: TGTGCCAGCAGCCCCGGTTCTAGCGGGATAGGGACCGGGGAGCTGTTTTTT. It yields the protein CASSPGSSGIGTGELFF. This chain connects TRBV9 to TRBJ2-2, with 9 bases fitting TRBD2. This CDR3 has 17 amino acids. Germline V gene lookup returns CDR1 SGDLS and CDR2 YYNGEE. With V trimmed by 4 bases and J by 5 bases, 12 bases remained unmatched.

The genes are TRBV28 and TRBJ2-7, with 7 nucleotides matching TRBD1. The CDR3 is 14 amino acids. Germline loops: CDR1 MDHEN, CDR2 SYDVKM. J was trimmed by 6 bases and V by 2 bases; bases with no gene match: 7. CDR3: CASSLGDSASEQYF. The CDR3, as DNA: TGTGCCAGCAGTTTAGGGGACAGTGCCAGCGAGCAGTACTTC.

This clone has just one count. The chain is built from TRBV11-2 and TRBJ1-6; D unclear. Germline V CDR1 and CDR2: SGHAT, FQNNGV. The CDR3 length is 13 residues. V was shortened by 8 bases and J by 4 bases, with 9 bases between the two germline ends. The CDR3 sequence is CASCGLYNSPLHF. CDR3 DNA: TGTGCCAGCTGCGGACTTTATAATTCACCCCTCCACTTT.

CDR3 coding DNA: TGTGCCATCAACGAGGGACAAGCCTACGAGCAGTACTTC. Protein: CAINEGQAYEQYF. The rearrangement uses TRBV10-3 and TRBJ2-7; TRBD1 is a possible D gene (6 bases). The CDR3 runs 13 residues. Trimming shortened V by 7 bases and J by 2 bases, and 12 bases separated the two germline ends. Germline V lookup: CDR1 ENHRY, CDR2 SYGVKD.

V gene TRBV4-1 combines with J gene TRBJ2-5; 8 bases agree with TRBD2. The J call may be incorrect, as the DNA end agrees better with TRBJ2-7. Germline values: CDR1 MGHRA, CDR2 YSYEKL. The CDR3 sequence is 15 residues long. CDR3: CASSQDGAGGTEQYF. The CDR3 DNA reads TGCGCCAGCAGCCAAGATGGGGCGGGAGGTACCGAGCAGTACTTC.

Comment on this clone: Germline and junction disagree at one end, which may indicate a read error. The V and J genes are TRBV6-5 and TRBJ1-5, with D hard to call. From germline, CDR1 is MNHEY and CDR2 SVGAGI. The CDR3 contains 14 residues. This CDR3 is CASSDSLSNQPQHF. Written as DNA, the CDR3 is TGTGCCAGCAGTGACTCCCTTAGCAATCAGCCCCAGCATTTT.

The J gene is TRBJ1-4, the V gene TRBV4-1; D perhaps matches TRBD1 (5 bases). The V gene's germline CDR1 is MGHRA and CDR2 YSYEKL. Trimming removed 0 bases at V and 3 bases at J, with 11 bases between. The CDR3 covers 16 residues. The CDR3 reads CASSQDPATANEKLFF. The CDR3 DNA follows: TGCGCCAGCAGCCAAGACCCGGCGACAGCTAATGAAAAACTGTTTTTT.

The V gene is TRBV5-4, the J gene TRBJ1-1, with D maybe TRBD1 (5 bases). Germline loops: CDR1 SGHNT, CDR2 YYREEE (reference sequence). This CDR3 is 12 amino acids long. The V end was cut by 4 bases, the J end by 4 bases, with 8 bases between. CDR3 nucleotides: TGTGCCAGCAGCGGGGGGGGCACTGAAGCTTTCTTT. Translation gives CASSGGGTEAFF. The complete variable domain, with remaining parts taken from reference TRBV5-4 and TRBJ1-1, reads ETGVTQSPTHLIKTRGQQVTLRCSSQSGHNTVSWYQQALGQGPQFIFQYYREEENGRGNFPPRFSGLQFPNYSSELNVNALELDDSALYLCASSGGGTEAFFGQGTRLTVV.

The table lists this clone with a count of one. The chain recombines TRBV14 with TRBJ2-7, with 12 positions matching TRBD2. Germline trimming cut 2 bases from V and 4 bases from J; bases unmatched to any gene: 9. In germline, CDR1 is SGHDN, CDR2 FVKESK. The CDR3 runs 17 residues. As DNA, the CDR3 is TGTGCCAGCAGCCAATATCGACTAGCGGGAGTGGTTTACGAGCAGTACTTC. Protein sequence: CASSQYRLAGVVYEQYF.

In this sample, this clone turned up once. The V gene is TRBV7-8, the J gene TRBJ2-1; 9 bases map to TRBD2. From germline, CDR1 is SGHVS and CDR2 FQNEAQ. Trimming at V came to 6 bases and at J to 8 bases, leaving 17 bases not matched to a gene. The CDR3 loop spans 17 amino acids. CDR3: CASRVRWSSGSLDEQFF. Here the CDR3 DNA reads TGTGCCAGCAGAGTCAGGTGGAGTAGCGGGAGTCTGGATGAGCAGTTCTTC.

CDR3 residues: CASSLRGVIKNSPLHF. DNA for the CDR3: TGTGCCAGCTCGCTCAGGGGGGTCATAAAAAATTCACCCCTCCACTTT. V is TRBV19 and J is TRBJ1-6, with TRBD1 identical over 7 bases. The CDR3 sequence is 16 residues long. Germline CDR1 is LNHDA and CDR2 is SQIVND (reference sequence). V lost 9 bases to trimming and J lost 7 bases; unmatched junction nucleotides: 15.

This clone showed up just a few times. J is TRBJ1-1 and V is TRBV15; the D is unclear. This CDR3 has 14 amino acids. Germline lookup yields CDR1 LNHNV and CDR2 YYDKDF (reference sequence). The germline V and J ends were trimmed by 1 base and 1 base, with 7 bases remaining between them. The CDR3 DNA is TGTGCCACCAGCAGAGTATCGGGGAACACTGAAGCTTTCTTT. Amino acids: CATSRVSGNTEAFF.

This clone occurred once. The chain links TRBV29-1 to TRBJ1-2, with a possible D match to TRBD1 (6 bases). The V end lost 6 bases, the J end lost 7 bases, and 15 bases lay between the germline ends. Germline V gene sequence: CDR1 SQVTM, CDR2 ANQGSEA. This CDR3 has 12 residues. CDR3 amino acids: CSVQGFQGGYTF. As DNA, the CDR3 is TGCAGCGTACAGGGTTTTCAGGGTGGCTACACCTTC.

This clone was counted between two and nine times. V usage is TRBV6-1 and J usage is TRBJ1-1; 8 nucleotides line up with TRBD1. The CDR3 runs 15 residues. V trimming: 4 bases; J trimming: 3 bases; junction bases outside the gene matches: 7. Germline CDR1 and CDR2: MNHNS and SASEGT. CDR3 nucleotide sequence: TGTGCCAGCAGTGGCTCAGGGGGCGCGGACACTGAAGCTTTCTTT. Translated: CASSGSGGADTEAFF.

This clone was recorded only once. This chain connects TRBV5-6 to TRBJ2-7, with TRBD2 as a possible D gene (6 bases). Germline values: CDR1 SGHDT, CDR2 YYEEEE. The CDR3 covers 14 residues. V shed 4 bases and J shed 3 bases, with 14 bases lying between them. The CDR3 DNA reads TGTGCCAGCAGCAGGCCGGGGGTCATCTACGAGCAGTACTTC. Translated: CASSRPGVIYEQYF.

The chain's CDR3 is CASSPGLGQGYGYTF. The CDR3 coding sequence is TGTGCCAGCAGCCCAGGACTGGGACAGGGCTATGGCTACACCTTC. This chain uses TRBV7-8 with TRBJ1-2; 9 bases match TRBD1. The V gene's germline CDR1 is SGHVS and CDR2 FQNEAQ. The CDR3 sequence is 15 residues long. V was clipped by 5 bases and J by 4 bases; unmatched bases: 8.

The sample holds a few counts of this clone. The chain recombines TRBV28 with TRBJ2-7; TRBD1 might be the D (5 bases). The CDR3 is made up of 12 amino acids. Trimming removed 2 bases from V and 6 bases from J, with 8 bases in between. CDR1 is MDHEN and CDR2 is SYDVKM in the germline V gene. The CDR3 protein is CASSLAGLEQYF. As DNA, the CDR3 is TGTGCCAGCAGTTTAGCAGGGCTCGAGCAGTACTTC.

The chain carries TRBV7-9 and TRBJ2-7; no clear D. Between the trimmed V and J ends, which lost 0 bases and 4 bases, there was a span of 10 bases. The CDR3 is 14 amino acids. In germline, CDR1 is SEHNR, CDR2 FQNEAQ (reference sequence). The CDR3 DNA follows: TGTGCCAGCAGCTTAGCGGGCGACCAATACGAGCAGTACTTC. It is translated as CASSLAGDQYEQYF. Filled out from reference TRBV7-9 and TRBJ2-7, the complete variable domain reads DTGVSQNPRHKITKRGQNVTFRCDPISEHNRLYWYRQTLGQGPEFLTYFQNEAQLEKSRLLSDRFSAERPKGSFSTLEIQRTEQGDSAMYLCASSLAGDQYEQYFGPGTRLTVT.

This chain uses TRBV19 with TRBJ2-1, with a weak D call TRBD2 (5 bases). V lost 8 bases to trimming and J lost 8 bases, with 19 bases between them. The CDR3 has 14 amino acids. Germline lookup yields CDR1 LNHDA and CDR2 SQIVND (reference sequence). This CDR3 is CASGETGLSDEQFF. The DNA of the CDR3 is TGTGCCAGTGGGGAGACGGGATTGAGCGATGAGCAGTTCTTC.

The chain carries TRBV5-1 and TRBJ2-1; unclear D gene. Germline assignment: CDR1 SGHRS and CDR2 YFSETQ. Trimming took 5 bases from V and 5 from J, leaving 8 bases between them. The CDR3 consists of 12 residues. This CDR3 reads CASRRSDNEQFF. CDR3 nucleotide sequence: TGCGCCAGCAGGCGCAGCGACAATGAGCAGTTCTTC.

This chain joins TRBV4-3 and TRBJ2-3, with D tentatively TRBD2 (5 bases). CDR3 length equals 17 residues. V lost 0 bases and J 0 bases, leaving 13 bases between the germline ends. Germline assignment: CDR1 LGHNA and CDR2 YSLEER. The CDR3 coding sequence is TGCGCCAGCAGCCAAGATTGGAGTAGCGAAAGCACAGATACGCAGTATTTT. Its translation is CASSQDWSSESTDTQYF.